This T cell receptor beta chain emerged from a study of vaccination and CD4 T cells after COVID-19 (dated by TCRdb to between 2021 and 2022). Broadly, across the study: In the convalescent cohort there were six males and four females, among whom were two Hispanic individuals, seven Caucasians, two Asians and one multiracial person. In about 11 COVID-19 convalescent patients and several infection-naive healthy vaccine recipients, the spike-specific CD4+ TCR repertoire before mRNA vaccination was compared with the repertoire after mRNA vaccination. At the TCR clonotype level, an earlier paper using these donors assessed memory CD4+ T cell crossreactivity between SARS-CoV-2 and common cold coronavirus spike proteins. Post-COVID blood samples were collected from convalescent patients a median of around 96 days after diagnosis, with a range of about 35 to 170 days. As controls, cultures received a CEFX viral epitope pool (the positive control), an HIV-1 Nef peptide pool (the negative control), or no peptide at all. Post-vaccine blood samples were obtained a median of about 70 days after the second vaccine dose, with a range of roughly 13 to 250 days. For stimulating the cultures, overlapping spike peptide pools were used, derived from SARS-CoV-2 as well as from the common cold coronaviruses HCoV-NL63, HCoV-OC43 and HCoV-229E. Two doses of either the Pfizer-BioNTech BNT162b2 vaccine (n=8) or the Moderna mRNA-1273 vaccine (n=2) were administered to participants.

What the authors observed across the whole study: Nearly all vaccine-specific clones in convalescent patients (304 of 307) were mono-reactive for SARS-CoV-2 spike rather than cross-reactive with common cold coronaviruses. An increase in the median number of SARS-CoV-2-reactive clonotypes from 20 to 25 after infection to 38 after vaccination was observed, but the change was not found to be significant. In convalescent patients, a median about 90% of post-vaccine SARS-CoV-2-reactive clones were detected only after vaccination, and vaccine-specific priming was suggested by this finding. Only a relatively small number of convalescent patients were included in the study, and early timepoints following natural infection were not analyzed.

CDR1 and CDR2 are read off the germline V gene as MNHNS and SASEGT. V and J lose 5 bases and 7 bases, and a span of 14 bases separates them. CDR3 length: 13 amino acids, cysteine to phenylalanine. Just the 39-base CDR3 DNA is kept, in frame starting at base 1. The sample's treatment or condition label is to be understood as: 10-day PBMC culture with coronavirus spike peptide pools or control peptides (ViraFEST assay). CD4+ T cells from unexposed donors were collected before the COVID-19 pandemic (2011-2018). To expand antigen-specific T cells with peptide pools and then pick out the expanded clonotypes through TCR sequencing, the study relied on the ViraFEST assay. Around 2 million PBMCs per well were cultured in IMDM with approximately 5.5% human AB serum and roughly 10 IU/ml IL-2, plus 10 ug/ml peptide pools. On days 3 and 7, half of the culture medium was replaced with fresh IL-2-containing medium. After approximately 11 days of culture, CD4+ T cells were isolated by negative selection with the EasySep CD4+ T cell isolation kit. Unexposed donor CD4+ T cells were tested for reactivity to SARS-CoV-2 S and N and four common cold coronavirus spike pools, as cell number allowed. PBMCs were separated from whole blood using Ficoll-Paque Plus gradient centrifugation and then either used fresh or cryopreserved at -140C. In general, triplicate wells were set up for every culture condition. The leukapheresis product used for the unexposed donors was purchased from a commercial source.

Libraries came from PCR. At the Johns Hopkins FTIC core, DNA from the cultured CD4+ T cells underwent TCR sequencing with the Oncomine TCR Beta short-read assay. The QIAamp micro DNA kit was used to extract genomic DNA from the cultured CD4+ T cells. The Oncomine TCR Beta libraries from cultured CD4+ T cells were pooled using unique dual indexes and then sequenced on an Illumina iSeq 100. The authors processed their data as follows. Non-productive sequences were removed, and CDR3s not starting with C, not ending with F or W, or shorter than 7 amino acids were discarded. The MANAFEST web application identified antigen-specific clonotypes by comparing peptide-stimulated wells against reference wells and other culture wells. An FDR below 0.05, an odds ratio above 5, and a productive frequency above 0.1% in at least two of three replicate wells were required for clones to be considered positive. Clonotypes that were significantly expanded in both SARS-CoV-2 spike wells and at least one common cold coronavirus spike condition were defined as cross-reactive. Levenshtein distances (stringdist) and unrooted phylogenetic trees (ape) in R version 3.6.1 were used to assess CDR3 homology. TCRdb handled the public reads itself, with Q25 trimming in fastp and clone calling in MiXCR, and kept productive beta chains. Records with the same CDR3 protein are collapsed into one entry carrying the most frequent genes and DNA. V and J calls and clone size were set by TCRdb, not the authors. The sample data list more than 4,000 distinct CDR3 sequences, and roughly two fifths of these were observed just once. The ten largest clonotypes hold around 38% of the sample.

Turning to this clonotype: The antigen this receptor binds is unknown. One base away there is no much larger clone; base qualities are not given.

The receptor's source is a human donor in good health. Sample: CD4+ T cells from blood, cultured in vitro. The V and J segments used are TRBV6-1 and TRBJ1-2; the D gene is not confidently resolved. The sequence in DNA is TGTGCCAGCAGTCCTGTCCTAGCGGCTGGCTACACCTTC. Its product reads: CASSPVLAAGYTF.